This T cell receptor beta chain comes out of a study of CD8 T cells in Susac syndrome. Study outcomes and limitations: The study admitted that it had a relatively small number of individuals in its TCR sequencing and HLA analysis.

It was with random hexamers that roughly 0.45 to 1 ug RNA was reverse transcribed. TCRdb fed the immunoSEQ multiplex PCR reads into MiXCR, producing one record per CDR3 protein. The repertoire holds about 71,000 distinct CDR3 sequences, with over 90% as singletons. About this clonotype: No antigen is known for it.

The specimen sequenced was CD4+ T cells from PBMCs. The TCR originated in a human donor with multiple sclerosis.

Written as DNA, the CDR3 is TGTGCCAGCAGCTCCCCGTGGAGCGGGGGCGAGACCCAGTACTTC. Protein sequence: CASSSPWSGGETQYF. This chain links TRBV7-9 with TRBJ2-5, with 8 nucleotides matching TRBD2. The ends lost 4 bases at V and 5 bases at J; junction bases unmatched: 9. Looked up from germline, CDR1 is SEHNR and CDR2 is FQNEAQ (reference sequence). The CDR3 is 15 residues long.